The source of this TCR beta chain is a study of persistence of HIV-infected CD4 T cells. A remark on this clone: Its antigen is not identified.

Overlapping HIV-1 Gag 15-mer peptides at about 1 ug per peptide per mL were used. CD40L/CD69 double-negative CD45RO-high memory CD4+ T cells were collected. Donors had CD4+ T cell counts above 400 cells/uL and were CMV-seropositive. A roughly 20-hour stimulation of CD8-depleted PBMCs used anti-CD28/CD49d costimulation, CD40-blocking antibody and enfuvirtide. This was the immunoSEQ version 4 assay in survey mode. Template was genomic DNA at around 9.3 ng/uL, with up to 1 ug used per sample. The method was immunoSEQ multiplex PCR; TCRdb's version includes in-frame clones alone and lacks a portion of them. Among about 39,000 clones listed, roughly 84% were seen once. CDR3 length equals 17 residues.

This TCR came from an adult with HIV. The donor label of this sample is uncertain. The sequences come from cultured CD4+ T cells from PBMCs, collected from a patient who received antiretroviral therapy. The chain uses TRBV21-1 and TRBJ2-3; TRBD2, the table's D call, was not compared with the DNA. TRBV21-1 is given as a pseudogene. The CDR3 coding sequence is TGTGCCAGCAGCAAGGTTAGAGAGTCTTCGGGCACAGATACGCAGTATTTT. Translation gives CASSKVRESSGTDTQYF.